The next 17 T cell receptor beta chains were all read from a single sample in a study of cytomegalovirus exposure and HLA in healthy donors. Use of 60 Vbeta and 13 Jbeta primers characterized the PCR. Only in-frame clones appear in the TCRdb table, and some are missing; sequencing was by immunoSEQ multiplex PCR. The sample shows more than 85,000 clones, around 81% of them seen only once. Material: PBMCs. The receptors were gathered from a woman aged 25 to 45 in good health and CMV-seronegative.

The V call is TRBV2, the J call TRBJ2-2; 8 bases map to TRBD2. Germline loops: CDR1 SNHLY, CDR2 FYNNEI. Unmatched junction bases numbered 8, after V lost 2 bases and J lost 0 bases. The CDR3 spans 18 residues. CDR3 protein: CASSERLLAGPNTGELFF. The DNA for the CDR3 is TGTGCCAGCAGTGAACGCTTGCTAGCGGGTCCGAACACCGGGGAGCTGTTTTTT.

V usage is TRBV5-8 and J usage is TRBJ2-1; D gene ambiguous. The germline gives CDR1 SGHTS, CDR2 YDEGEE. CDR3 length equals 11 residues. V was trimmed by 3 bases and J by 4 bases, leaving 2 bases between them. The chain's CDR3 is CASSSYNEQFF. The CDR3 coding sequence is TGTGCCAGCAGCTCTTACAATGAGCAGTTCTTC.

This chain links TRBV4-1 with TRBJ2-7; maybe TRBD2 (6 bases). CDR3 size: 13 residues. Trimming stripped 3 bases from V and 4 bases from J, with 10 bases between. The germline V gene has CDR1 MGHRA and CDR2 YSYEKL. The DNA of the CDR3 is TGCGCCAGCAGCCAGGCCGGGAGTTACGAGCAGTACTTC. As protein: CASSQAGSYEQYF.

In DNA form, the CDR3 reads TGTGCCAGCAGCGGTCCAGGTAGCGGGAGAAGGGAGCAGTTCTTC. Translated, it gives CASSGPGSGRREQFF. This chain uses TRBV11-3 with TRBJ2-1; 9 nucleotides line up with TRBD2. CDR3 length: 15 amino acids. Germline V gene lookup returns CDR1 SGHNT and CDR2 YENEEA. V dropped 5 bases and J dropped 10; count of bases not matched to a gene: 12.

The CDR3 coding sequence is TGTGCCAGCAGTGTTGGCAGAACCTACGAGCAGTACTTC. This codes for CASSVGRTYEQYF. The rearrangement uses TRBV2 and TRBJ2-7; D not certain. The V end lost 4 bases, the J end lost 2 bases, and 9 bases lay between the germline ends. The CDR3 has 13 amino acids. Germline V gene lookup returns CDR1 SNHLY and CDR2 FYNNEI.

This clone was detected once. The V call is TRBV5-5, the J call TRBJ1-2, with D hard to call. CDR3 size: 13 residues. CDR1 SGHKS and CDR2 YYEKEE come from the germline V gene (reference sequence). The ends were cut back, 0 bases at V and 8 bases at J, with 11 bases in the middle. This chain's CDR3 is CASSLDQAGGYTF. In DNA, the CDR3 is TGTGCCAGCAGCTTGGACCAGGCGGGGGGCTACACCTTC. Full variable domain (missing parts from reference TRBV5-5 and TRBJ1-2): DAGVTQSPTHLIKTRGQQVTLRCSPISGHKSVSWYQQVLGQGPQFIFQYYEKEERGRGNFPDRFSARQFPNYSSELNVNALLLGDSALYLCASSLDQAGGYTFGSGTRLTVV.

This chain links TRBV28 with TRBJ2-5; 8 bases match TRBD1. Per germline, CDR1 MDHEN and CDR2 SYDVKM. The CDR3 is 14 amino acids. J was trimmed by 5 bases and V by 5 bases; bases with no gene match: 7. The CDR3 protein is CASSKDRVGETQYF. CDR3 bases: TGTGCCAGCAGTAAGGACAGGGTAGGGGAGACCCAGTACTTC.

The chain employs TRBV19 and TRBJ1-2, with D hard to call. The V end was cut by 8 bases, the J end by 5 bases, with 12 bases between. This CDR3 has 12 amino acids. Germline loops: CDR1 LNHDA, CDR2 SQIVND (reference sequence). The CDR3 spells CASDRSGYGYTF. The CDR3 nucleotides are TGTGCCAGTGATAGGAGTGGGTATGGCTACACCTTC.

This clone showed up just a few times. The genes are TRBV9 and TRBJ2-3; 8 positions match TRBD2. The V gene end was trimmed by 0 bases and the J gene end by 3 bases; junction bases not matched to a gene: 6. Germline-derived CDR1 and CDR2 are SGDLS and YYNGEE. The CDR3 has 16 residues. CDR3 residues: CASSVGAGARTDTQYF. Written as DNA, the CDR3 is TGTGCCAGCAGCGTAGGAGCGGGAGCTAGGACAGATACGCAGTATTTT.

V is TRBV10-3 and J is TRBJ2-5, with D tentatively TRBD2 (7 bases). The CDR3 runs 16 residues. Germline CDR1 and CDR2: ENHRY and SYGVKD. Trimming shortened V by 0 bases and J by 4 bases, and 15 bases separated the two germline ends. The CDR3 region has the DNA TGTGCCATCAGTGAGTCGGGGGCGGGGGCATCAGAGACCCAGTACTTC. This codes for CAISESGAGASETQYF.

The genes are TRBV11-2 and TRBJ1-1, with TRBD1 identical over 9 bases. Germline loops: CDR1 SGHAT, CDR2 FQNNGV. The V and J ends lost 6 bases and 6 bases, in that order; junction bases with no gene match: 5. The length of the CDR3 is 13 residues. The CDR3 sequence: CASRKGQGPEAFF. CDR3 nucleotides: TGTGCCAGCAGGAAGGGACAGGGCCCTGAAGCTTTCTTT.

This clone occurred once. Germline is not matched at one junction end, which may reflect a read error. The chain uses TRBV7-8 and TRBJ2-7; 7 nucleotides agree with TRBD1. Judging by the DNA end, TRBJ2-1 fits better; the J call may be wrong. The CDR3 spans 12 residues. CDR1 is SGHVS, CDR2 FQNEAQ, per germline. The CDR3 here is CASSSQGNGQFF. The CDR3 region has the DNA TGTGCCAGCAGCTCACAGGGGAATGGGCAGTTCTTC.

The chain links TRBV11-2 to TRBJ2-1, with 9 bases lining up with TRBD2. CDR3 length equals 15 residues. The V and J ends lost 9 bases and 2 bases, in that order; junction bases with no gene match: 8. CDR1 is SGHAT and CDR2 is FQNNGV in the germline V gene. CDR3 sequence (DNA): TGTGCCAGTGGGGGGCTAGCGGGACCCTACAATGAGCAGTTCTTC. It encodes CASGGLAGPYNEQFF.

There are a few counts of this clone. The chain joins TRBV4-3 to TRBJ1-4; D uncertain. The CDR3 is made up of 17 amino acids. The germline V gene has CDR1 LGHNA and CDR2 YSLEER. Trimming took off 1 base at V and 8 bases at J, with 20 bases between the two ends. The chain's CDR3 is CASSQGFRVLIEEKLFF. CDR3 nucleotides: TGCGCCAGCAGCCAAGGATTTCGGGTTTTGATAGAAGAAAAACTGTTTTTT.

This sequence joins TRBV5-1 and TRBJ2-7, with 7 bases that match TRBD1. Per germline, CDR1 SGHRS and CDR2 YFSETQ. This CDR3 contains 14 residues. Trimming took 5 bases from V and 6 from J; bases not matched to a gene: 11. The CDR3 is CASRPRQGDVEQYF. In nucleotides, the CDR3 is TGCGCCAGCAGACCGAGACAGGGAGATGTCGAGCAGTACTTC.

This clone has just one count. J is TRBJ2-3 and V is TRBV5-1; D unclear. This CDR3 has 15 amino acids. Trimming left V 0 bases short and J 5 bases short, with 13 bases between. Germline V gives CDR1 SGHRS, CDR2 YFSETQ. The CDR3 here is CASSLGLRRGDTQYF. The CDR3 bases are TGCGCCAGCAGCTTGGGGCTGAGGCGAGGAGATACGCAGTATTTT.

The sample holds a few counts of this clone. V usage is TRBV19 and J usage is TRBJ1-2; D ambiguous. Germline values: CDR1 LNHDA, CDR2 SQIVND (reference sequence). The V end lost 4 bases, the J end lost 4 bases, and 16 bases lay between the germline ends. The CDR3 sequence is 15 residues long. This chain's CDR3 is CASSRSVKILYGYTF. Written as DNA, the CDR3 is TGTGCCAGTAGTAGGTCGGTCAAGATCCTCTATGGCTACACCTTC.